The subject of this entry is one T cell receptor beta chain. Its antigen is not identified. The data are from a study of cytomegalovirus exposure and HLA in healthy donors. Background on the study: Most donors, roughly 82% of approximately 400 genotyped, fell in the Caucasian-associated ancestry cluster.

Researchers ran the PCR with 60 Vbeta and 13 Jbeta primers. The protocol was immunoSEQ multiplex PCR, while the TCRdb copy is restricted to in-frame clones and leaves out a portion. The table includes some 100,000 clones, roughly 75% detected once. Points from the study as a whole: TCR beta chain V- and J-gene trimming was linked, in a later analysis, to a missense variant in DCLRE1C. Rare sequences made up most TCRs, while some public TCRs were found in many donors.

There are 17 residues in the CDR3. Trimming stripped 2 bases from V and 0 bases from J, with 11 bases between. Germline V CDR1 and CDR2: KGHSH, LQKENI. Sequencing input: PBMCs. The receptor was isolated from a woman in her late teens or twenties in good health and CMV-seropositive. J is TRBJ2-6 and V is TRBV18; D ambiguous. In DNA, the CDR3 is TGTGCCAGCTCACCATCTCCCCTCGGCTCTGGGGCCAACGTCCTGACTTTC. This translates into CASSPSPLGSGANVLTF.